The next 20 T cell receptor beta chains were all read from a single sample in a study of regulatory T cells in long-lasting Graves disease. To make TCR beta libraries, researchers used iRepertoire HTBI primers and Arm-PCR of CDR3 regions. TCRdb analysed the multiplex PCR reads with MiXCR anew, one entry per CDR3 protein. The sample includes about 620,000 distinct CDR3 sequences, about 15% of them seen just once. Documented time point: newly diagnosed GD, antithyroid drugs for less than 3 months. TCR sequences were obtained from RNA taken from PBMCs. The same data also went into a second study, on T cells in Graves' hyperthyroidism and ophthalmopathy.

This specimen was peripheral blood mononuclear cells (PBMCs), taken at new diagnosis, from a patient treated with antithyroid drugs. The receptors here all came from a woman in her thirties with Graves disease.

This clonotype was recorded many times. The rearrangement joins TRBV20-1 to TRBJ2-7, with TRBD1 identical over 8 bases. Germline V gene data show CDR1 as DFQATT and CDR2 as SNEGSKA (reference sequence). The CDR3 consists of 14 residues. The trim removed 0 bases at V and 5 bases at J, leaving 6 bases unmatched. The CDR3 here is CSARDVQGGDEQYF. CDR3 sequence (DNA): TGCAGTGCTAGAGACGTACAGGGGGGCGACGAGCAGTACTTC.

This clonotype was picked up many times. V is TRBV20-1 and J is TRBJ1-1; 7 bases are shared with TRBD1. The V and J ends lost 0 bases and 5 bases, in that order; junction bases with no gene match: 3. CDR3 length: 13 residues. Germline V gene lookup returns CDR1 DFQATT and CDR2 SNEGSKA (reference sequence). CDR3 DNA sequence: TGCAGTGCTAGAGATGACAGGGAAACTGAAGCTTTCTTT. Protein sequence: CSARDDRETEAFF.

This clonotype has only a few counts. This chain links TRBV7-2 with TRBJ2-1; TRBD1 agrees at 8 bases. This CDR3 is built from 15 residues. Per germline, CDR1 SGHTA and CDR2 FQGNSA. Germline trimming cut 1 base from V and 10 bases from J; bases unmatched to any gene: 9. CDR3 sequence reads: CASSLVAGGSSEQFF. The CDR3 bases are TGTGCCAGCAGCTTAGTAGCAGGGGGCTCCTCCGAGCAGTTCTTC.

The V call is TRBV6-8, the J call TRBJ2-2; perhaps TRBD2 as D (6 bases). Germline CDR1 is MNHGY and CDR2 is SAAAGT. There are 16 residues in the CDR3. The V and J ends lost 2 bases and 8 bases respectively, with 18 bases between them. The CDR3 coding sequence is TGTGCCAGCAGTTACGGCCAGAAAGCGGGCCCTGGGGAGCTGTTTTTT. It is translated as CASSYGQKAGPGELFF.

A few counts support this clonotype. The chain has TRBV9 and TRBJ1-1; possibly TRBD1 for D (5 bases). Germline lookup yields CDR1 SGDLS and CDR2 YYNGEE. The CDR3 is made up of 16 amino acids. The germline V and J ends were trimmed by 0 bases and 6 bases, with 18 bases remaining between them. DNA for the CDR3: TGTGCCAGCAGCGTAGGCGGCGGGGCAGGGTTCTCTGAAGCTTTCTTT. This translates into CASSVGGGAGFSEAFF.

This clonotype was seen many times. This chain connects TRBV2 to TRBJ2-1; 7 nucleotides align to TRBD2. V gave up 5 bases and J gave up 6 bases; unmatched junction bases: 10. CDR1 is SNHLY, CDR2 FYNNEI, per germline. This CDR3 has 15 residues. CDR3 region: CASSLGSGASNEQFF. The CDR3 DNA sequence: TGTGCCAGCAGTTTAGGGAGCGGGGCCTCCAATGAGCAGTTCTTC.

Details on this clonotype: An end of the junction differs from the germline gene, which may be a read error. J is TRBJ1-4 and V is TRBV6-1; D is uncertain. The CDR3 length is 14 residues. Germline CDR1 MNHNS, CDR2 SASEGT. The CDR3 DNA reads TGTGCCAGCAAGAGATTACTCGTGGATGAAGAACTGTTTTTT. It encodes CASKRLLVDEELFF.

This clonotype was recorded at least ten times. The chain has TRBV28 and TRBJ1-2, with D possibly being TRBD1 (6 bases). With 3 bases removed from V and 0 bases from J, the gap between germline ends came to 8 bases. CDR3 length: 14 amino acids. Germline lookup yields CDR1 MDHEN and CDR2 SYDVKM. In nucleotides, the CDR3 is TGTGCCAGCAGTTTTTGGGGGCCTAACTATGGCTACACCTTC. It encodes CASSFWGPNYGYTF.

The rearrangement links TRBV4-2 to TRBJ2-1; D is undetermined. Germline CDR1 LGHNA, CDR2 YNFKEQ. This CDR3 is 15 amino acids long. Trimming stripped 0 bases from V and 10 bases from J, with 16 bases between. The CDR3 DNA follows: TGTGCCAGCAGCCAAGAACCGGCCGCTAGTCAGGAGCAGTTCTTC. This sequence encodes CASSQEPAASQEQFF.

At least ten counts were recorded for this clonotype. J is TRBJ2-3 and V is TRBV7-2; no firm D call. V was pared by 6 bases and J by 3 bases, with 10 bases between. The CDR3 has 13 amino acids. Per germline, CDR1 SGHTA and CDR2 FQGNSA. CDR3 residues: CASRVGSTDTQYF. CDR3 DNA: TGTGCCAGCAGAGTTGGATCTACAGATACGCAGTATTTT.

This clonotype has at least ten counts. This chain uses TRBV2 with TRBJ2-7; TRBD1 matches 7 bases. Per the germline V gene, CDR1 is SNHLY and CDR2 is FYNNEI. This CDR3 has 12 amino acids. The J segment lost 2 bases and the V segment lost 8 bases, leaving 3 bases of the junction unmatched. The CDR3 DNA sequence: TGTGCCAGCCGACAGGGACCCTACGAGCAGTACTTC. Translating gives CASRQGPYEQYF.

The CDR3 is CASSSPHNTGTGVVYEQYF. DNA for the CDR3: TGTGCCAGCAGCTCCCCCCATAATACCGGGACAGGGGTCGTATACGAGCAGTACTTC. This rearrangement joins TRBV28 to TRBJ2-7; 10 bases fit TRBD1. CDR3 length: 19 amino acids. The V and J ends lost 6 bases and 4 bases, in that order; junction bases with no gene match: 21. In germline, CDR1 is MDHEN, CDR2 SYDVKM.

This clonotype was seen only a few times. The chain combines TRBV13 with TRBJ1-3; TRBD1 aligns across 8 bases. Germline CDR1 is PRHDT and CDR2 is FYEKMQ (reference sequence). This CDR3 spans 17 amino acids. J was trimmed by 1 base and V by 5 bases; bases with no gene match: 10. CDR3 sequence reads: CASSLIKTGVSGNTIYF. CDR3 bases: TGTGCCAGCAGCCTAATCAAGACAGGGGTATCTGGAAACACCATATATTTT.

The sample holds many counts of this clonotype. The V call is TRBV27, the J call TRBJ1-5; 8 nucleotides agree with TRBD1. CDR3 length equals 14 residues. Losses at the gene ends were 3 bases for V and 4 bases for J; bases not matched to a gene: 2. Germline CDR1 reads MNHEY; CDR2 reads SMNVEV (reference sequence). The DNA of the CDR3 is TGTGCCAGCAGTTTTCAGGGGGCGAATCAGCCCCAGCATTTT. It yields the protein CASSFQGANQPQHF.

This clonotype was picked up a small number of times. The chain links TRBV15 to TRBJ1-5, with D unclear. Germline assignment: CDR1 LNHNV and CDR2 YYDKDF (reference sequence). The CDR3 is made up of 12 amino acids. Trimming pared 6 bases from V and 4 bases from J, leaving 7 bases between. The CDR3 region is CATSKLNQPQHF. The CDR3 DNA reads TGTGCCACCAGTAAGCTAAATCAGCCCCAGCATTTT.

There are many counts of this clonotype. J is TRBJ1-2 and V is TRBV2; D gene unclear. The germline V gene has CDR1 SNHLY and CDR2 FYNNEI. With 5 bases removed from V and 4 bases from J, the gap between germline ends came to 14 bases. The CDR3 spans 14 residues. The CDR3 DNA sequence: TGTGCCAGCAGTTCAGAACTGAGTGGCTATGGCTACACCTTC. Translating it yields CASSSELSGYGYTF.

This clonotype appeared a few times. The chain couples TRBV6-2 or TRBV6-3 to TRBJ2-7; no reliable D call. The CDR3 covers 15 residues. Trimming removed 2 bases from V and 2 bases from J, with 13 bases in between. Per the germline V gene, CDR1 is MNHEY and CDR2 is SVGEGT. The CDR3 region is CASSYGALGTYEQYF. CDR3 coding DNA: TGTGCCAGCAGTTACGGAGCTCTGGGAACCTACGAGCAGTACTTC.

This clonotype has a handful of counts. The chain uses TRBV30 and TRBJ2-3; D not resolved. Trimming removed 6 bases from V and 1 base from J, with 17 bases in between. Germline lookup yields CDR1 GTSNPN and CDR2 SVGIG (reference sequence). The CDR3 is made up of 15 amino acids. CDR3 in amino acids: CACLATPTRTDTQYF. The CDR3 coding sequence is TGTGCCTGCTTGGCGACCCCTACCCGCACAGATACGCAGTATTTT.

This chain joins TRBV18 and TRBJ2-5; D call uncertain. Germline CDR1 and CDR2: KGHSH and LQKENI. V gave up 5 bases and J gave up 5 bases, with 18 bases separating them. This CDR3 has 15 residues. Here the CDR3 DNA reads TGTGCCAGCTCAACAATGCTTACTGACATGGAGACCCAGTACTTC. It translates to CASSTMLTDMETQYF.

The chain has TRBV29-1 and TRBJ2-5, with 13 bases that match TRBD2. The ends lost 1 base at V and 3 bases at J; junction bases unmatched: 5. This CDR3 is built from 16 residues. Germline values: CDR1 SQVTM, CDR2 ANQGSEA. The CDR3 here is CSVEGVGLAGEETQYF. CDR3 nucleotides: TGCAGCGTTGAAGGTGTTGGACTAGCGGGGGAAGAGACCCAGTACTTC.